The clone carrying this T cell receptor (beta chain) was seen only once. Its antigen remains unidentified. This entry comes from a study of T cell responses to AZD1222 COVID-19 vaccine. General study points: Unmutated variant regions reportedly attract nearly half of all spike-specific TCRs.

Germline values: CDR1 SGHRS, CDR2 YFSETQ. The CDR3 is made up of 16 amino acids. The junction had 1 base not matched to a gene; V was cut back by 3 bases and J by 0 bases. TCRdb's copy holds only in-frame clones and misses some; the assay was immunoSEQ multiplex PCR. The sample has about 110,000 clones, over 85% seen once. The TCR originated in an adult in good health. This chain uses TRBV5-1 with TRBJ1-6, with TRBD1 identical over 9 bases. The material sequenced was peripheral blood, taken on day 0 of MenACWY control vaccination. This CDR3 reads CASSWTGDSYNSPLHF. In DNA, the CDR3 is TGCGCCAGCAGCTGGACAGGGGACTCCTATAATTCACCCCTCCACTTT.